Presented here are 12 T cell receptor beta chains from one specimen sequenced in a study of Graves' ophthalmopathy and Graves' hyperthyroidism. The study amplified TCR beta CDR3 regions using RNA transcripts. In the first round, RT-PCR was carried out with HTBI primers, and a multiplex PCR formed the second round. TCRdb reprocessed the multiplex PCR reads with MiXCR, giving one entry per CDR3 protein. The table has about 550,000 distinct CDR3 sequences, roughly 39% seen once. The sequenced material came from peripheral blood or thyroid tissue (not recorded which). The source is an adult man with Graves' hyperthyroidism.

This clonotype was detected only a few times. The V and J genes are TRBV3-1 and TRBJ1-6, with TRBD1 matching over 7 bases. The CDR3 runs to 16 residues. The ends lost 1 base at V and 9 bases at J; junction bases unmatched: 9. In germline, CDR1 is LGHDT, CDR2 YNNKEL (reference sequence). The CDR3: CASSQVSRDSRSPLHF. For the CDR3, the DNA is TGTGCCAGCAGCCAAGTCTCCCGGGACAGTCGTTCACCCCTCCACTTT.

The chain joins TRBV7-9 to TRBJ2-2; TRBD2 matches 9 bases. The junction had 9 bases not matched to a gene; V was cut back by 1 base and J by 6 bases. CDR3 length: 17 residues. From germline, CDR1 is SEHNR and CDR2 FQNEAQ (reference sequence). The CDR3 nucleotides read TGTGCCAGCAGCTTAGATGCGGGGGGGTTGGGACCCGGGGAGCTGTTTTTT. This sequence encodes CASSLDAGGLGPGELFF.

This clonotype was seen at least ten times. A single base separates this from a much larger clone, so it may be a read error. The chain joins TRBV6-5 to TRBJ1-2; possibly TRBD1 for D (6 bases). Trimming took off 5 bases at V and 6 bases at J, with 13 bases between the two ends. Germline CDR1 is MNHEY and CDR2 is SVGAGI. The CDR3 runs to 13 residues. The CDR3 bases are TGTGCCAGCAGTGACCAGGGGATGGATGGCTACACCTTC. Amino acid sequence: CASSDQGMDGYTF.

This clonotype has a handful of counts. For the CDR3, the DNA is TGTGCCAGCAGTTACGACAGGGCTTCGGAAAAACTGTTTTTT. This sequence encodes CASSYDRASEKLFF. The chain is built from TRBV12-3 or TRBV12-4 and TRBJ1-4, with 7 bases aligning to TRBD1. The CDR3 totals 14 residues. V gave up 4 bases and J gave up 8 bases; unmatched junction bases: 7.

J is TRBJ1-5 and V is TRBV2; D might be TRBD1 (6 bases). Per the germline V gene, CDR1 is SNHLY and CDR2 is FYNNEI. CDR3 length: 14 amino acids. V dropped 4 bases and J dropped 2 bases, with 9 bases sitting between them. The CDR3 loop reads CASSVGTRNQPQHF. CDR3 bases: TGTGCCAGCAGTGTCGGGACACGCAATCAGCCCCAGCATTTT.

This clonotype was seen a handful of times. J is TRBJ2-2 and V is TRBV20-1; perhaps TRBD2 as D (6 bases). This CDR3 has 14 amino acids. Germline V CDR1 and CDR2: DFQATT, SNEGSKA (reference sequence). V was shortened by 0 bases and J by 5 bases, with 10 bases between the two germline ends. The CDR3 nucleotides read TGCAGTGCTAGAGATCCGGGGAGGACCGGGGAGCTGTTTTTT. It is translated as CSARDPGRTGELFF.

This chain joins TRBV7-4 and TRBJ2-7, with 8 bases aligning to TRBD1. The J call could be wrong; TRBJ2-1 is a better fit for the DNA end. This CDR3 comprises 17 residues. Germline V CDR1 and CDR2: SGHVT, SQSDAQ. The CDR3 region has the DNA TGTGCCAGCAGTTTGAGCGGTCAGGGGGCGAAGCCGGATGAGCAGTTCTTC. As protein: CASSLSGQGAKPDEQFF.

This clonotype came up once. The J gene is TRBJ2-1, the V gene TRBV7-2; D may be TRBD2 (5 bases). The CDR3 is 14 amino acids. V lost 5 bases and J lost 8, with 16 bases in between. Germline loops: CDR1 SGHTA, CDR2 FQGNSA. Here the CDR3 DNA reads TGTGCCAGCAGCCCCCGCGGACTGTACGATGAGCAGTTCTTC. Translation gives CASSPRGLYDEQFF.

This clonotype occurred many times. J is TRBJ2-5 and V is TRBV20-1, with 7 bases aligning to TRBD1. Trimming cost V 4 bases and J 5 bases; bases outside gene matches: 7. The CDR3 is 13 amino acids. Germline V gene lookup returns CDR1 DFQATT and CDR2 SNEGSKA (reference sequence). Here the CDR3 reads CSATHRGVETQYF. The DNA of the CDR3 is TGCAGTGCTACCCACAGGGGTGTGGAGACCCAGTACTTC.

The J gene is TRBJ2-3, the V gene TRBV20-1; 10 nucleotides match TRBD1. This CDR3 spans 17 amino acids. Germline V CDR1 and CDR2: DFQATT, SNEGSKA (reference sequence). The V segment lost 5 bases and the J segment 0 bases; nucleotides outside the gene matches: 11. Here the CDR3 reads CSAFTYGDRGSTDTQYF. The DNA of the CDR3 is TGCAGTGCTTTTACCTACGGGGACAGGGGAAGCACAGATACGCAGTATTTT.

The table lists this clonotype with many counts. V is TRBV12-3 or TRBV12-4 and J is TRBJ2-7, with a weak D call TRBD1 (6 bases). The CDR3 runs 13 residues. The V end lost 6 bases, the J end lost 1 base, and 10 bases lay between the germline ends. CDR3 sequence reads: CASSFQGSYEQYF. CDR3 DNA sequence: TGTGCCAGCAGCTTCCAGGGGTCCTACGAGCAGTACTTC.

This clonotype was recorded many times. The rearrangement uses TRBV11-3 and TRBJ2-5; D not resolved. Germline V gives CDR1 SGHNT, CDR2 YENEEA. This CDR3 contains 13 residues. The V gene lost 3 bases and the J gene lost 5 bases, with 10 bases spanning the gap. The CDR3 reads CASSFKHRETQYF. CDR3 nucleotide sequence: TGTGCCAGCAGCTTTAAACACCGGGAGACCCAGTACTTC.